Sequencing of this TCR beta chain was carried out in a study of T cell changes during pregnancy in multiple sclerosis. The repertoire was sequenced with immunoSEQ multiplex PCR; TCRdb's copy has only in-frame clones and lacks some. Among around 100,000 clones, about 91% were seen once, and the ten largest hold roughly 0.88%. This CDR3 region has 13 residues. Germline values: CDR1 SGHTA, CDR2 FQGTGA. The ends were cut back, 5 bases at V and 1 base at J, with 7 bases in the middle. The chain combines TRBV7-3 with TRBJ2-3, with D perhaps matching TRBD2 (6 bases). This specimen was peripheral blood, taken after pregnancy. The TCR was taken from a female donor with multiple sclerosis, enrolled in a pregnancy study. The CDR3 coding sequence is TGTGCCAGCAGCGAGCGGGGCACAGATACGCAGTATTTT. Encoded protein: CASSERGTDTQYF. Full variable domain (rest looked up from reference TRBV7-3 and TRBJ2-3): GAGVSQTPSNKVTEKGKYVELRCDPISGHTALYWYRQSLGQGPEFLIYFQGTGAADDSGLPNDRFFAVRPEGSVSTLKIQRTERGDSAVYLCASSERGTDTQYFGPGTRLTVL.